This TCR beta chain was obtained from a study of shared clonotypes between healthy human individuals (dated by TCRdb to the early 2020s). About the investigation overall: The cohort comprised a couple of women and a few men aged 18 to 49 years. For each donor, CD4 naive and CD4 memory were each run on three plates, CD8 naive on two plates, and CD8 memory on one plate. Blood TCR repertoires of four to six healthy adults were deeply sequenced to estimate repertoire size and the extent of clonotype sharing between individuals. Libraries were prepared and TCR repertoires were sequenced by different laboratories using diverse techniques, in order to increase sequencing depth and limit assay-specific biases. Per donor, leukapheresis produced somewhere between about 0.9 and 9.5 billion PBMCs. Study-wide findings and limitations: Based on pairwise subsampling, the degree of clonotype sharing among donors was expected to be affected by sequencing depth. Estimated clonotype richness was generally larger for naive than for memory subsets. Because the study included only a small number of donors, the genetic and exposure-history diversity represented was limited. Sampling was restricted to blood, and TCR repertoires in tissue are likely to differ from TCR repertoires in blood. When a handful of donors were compared, the shared fraction of clonotypes was around 4.6% for naive CD4, approximately 3.5% for naive CD8, 2% to 2.5% for memory CD4, and 0.4% for memory CD8. Even with the large sequencing depth, rarefaction of the sorted-subset datasets indicated that sequencing was incomplete. Higher generation probabilities were observed for clonotypes shared by all four sorted-subset donors than for non-shared clonotypes.

Comment on this clone: Its antigen remains undetermined. Base qualities are not at hand, and no much larger clone is one base apart.

The junction shows trimming of 6 bases on V and 4 bases on J, plus 6 bases between the germline ends. CDR3 length: 11 amino acids, cysteine to phenylalanine. Only the CDR3 region is kept as DNA, spanning 33 bases read in frame from base 1. As encoded in the germline V gene (reference sequence), CDR1 is MNHNY while CDR2 is SVGAGI. CD8 naive samples consisted of CD45RO-negative cells that were positively selected for CCR7, yielding a CD45RA+CCR7+ population without TemRA cells. The donors were healthy, HIV-negative adults with no recently reported acute infections or vaccinations. Every donor was a Caucasian adult residing in Nashville, Tennessee, USA. After blood collection by leukapheresis, PBMCs were isolated using Ficoll-Histopaque density gradient centrifugation and then cryopreserved in the vapor phase of liquid nitrogen. Analytical flow cytometry was used to check the purity and quantity of every magnetically sorted T cell population. Genomic DNA was isolated from every sorted fraction and measured by UV absorbance on a Nanodrop 2000c.

Using the deep immunoSEQ assay, TCR CDR3 regions were amplified from genomic DNA by multiplex PCR. Genomic DNA extracted from each cell subset was distributed evenly over all wells of several immunoSEQ 96-well plates, and each plate served as one replicate. For sorted subsets, about 200 ng genomic DNA, equal to 30,000 or so T cell genomes, was loaded into each replicate PCR. The purified libraries were quantified using a Qubit 3.0 fluorometer, sized with a Bioanalyzer 2100, and then quantified again using the KAPA Library Quantification kit. A separate single-read 150-cycle Illumina NextSeq 550 flow cell was used to sequence each immunoSEQ 96-well plate. In the original analysis: The immunoSEQ output contained only junctional sequences without quality scores, so filtering could not match that applied to full-length reads. Sequences were annotated with PyIR, a Python wrapper for IgBLAST v1.9, and V/J genes and CDR3 were assigned using IMGT germline references. Any read was removed if the V/J assignment was weak (E-value above 1e-6), the CDR3 was missing, or the read contained stop codons, out-of-frame junctions, or ambiguous translated residues. A V3J clonotype was defined by an identical inferred V gene, J gene, and CDR3 amino acid sequence. Percentage overlap between repertoires was computed as shared unique clonotypes divided by the size of the smaller repertoire. RTK rarefaction, the Chao1 estimator, and Recon v2.1 estimates of unobserved clonotypes were used to assess repertoire richness. Generation probabilities for all TCRbeta clonotypes obtained by the gDNA method from several donors were computed using OLGA. TCRdb limited this immuneACCESS table to in-frame rearrangements with V and J called. A share of clones is missing; checked studies link under half to unresolved V genes, and the rest is unexplained. The V and J calls and the clone size are those of that table, but D and trimming were determined from the DNA. The table for this sample lists around 600,000 clones; 95% to 98% of them were counted only once. The ten top clones hold 0.3% of the sample.

This chain is built from TRBV6-6 and TRBJ1-2; a confident D gene designation cannot be given. The sequence was obtained from a man younger than 45 in good health. The sequenced sample was naive CD8+ T cells sorted from blood. The meaning of the sample's cell subset or site label: CD45RA+CCR7+. The CDR3 protein sequence reads: CASRTSYGYTF. DNA sequence: TGTGCCAGCAGAACGTCCTATGGCTACACCTTC.